This entry features one TCR beta chain sequence. Per the study methods: For nucleated cells, counts were estimated from reference gene primer amplification. Profiled with immunoSEQ multiplex PCR; TCRdb holds only in-frame clones, not every one. V, J and clone size derive from that table, while D and trimming were established from the DNA sequence. The sample has 120,000 to 150,000 clones, roughly 80% seen once. The CDR3 runs 14 residues. Trimming removed 3 bases from V and 7 bases from J; junction bases left unmatched: 5. Per germline, CDR1 LNHDA and CDR2 SQIVND (reference sequence). These data belong to a study of blood T cell repertoires in COVID-19. Study background: Acute and convalescent COVID-19 specimens originated in the United States, Italy and Spain. From T cells, B-cell-depleted T cells, or PBMCs came the material, which was cDNA or gDNA.

The genes are TRBV19 and TRBJ1-4; TRBD1 matches 7 bases. This clonotype was sampled from a man between 45 and 60 years old with acute or convalescent COVID-19. Sequenced: peripheral blood. For the CDR3, the DNA is TGTGCCAGTAGTATGGTAGGGGGCGGTGAAAAACTGTTTTTT. Translating it yields CASSMVGGGEKLFF. The variable domain in full, completed from reference TRBV19 and TRBJ1-4, reads DGGITQSPKYLFRKEGQNVTLSCEQNLNHDAMYWYRQDPGQGLRLIYYSQIVNDFQKGDIAEGYSVSREKKESFPLTVTSAQKNPTAFYLCASSMVGGGEKLFFGSGTQLSVL.